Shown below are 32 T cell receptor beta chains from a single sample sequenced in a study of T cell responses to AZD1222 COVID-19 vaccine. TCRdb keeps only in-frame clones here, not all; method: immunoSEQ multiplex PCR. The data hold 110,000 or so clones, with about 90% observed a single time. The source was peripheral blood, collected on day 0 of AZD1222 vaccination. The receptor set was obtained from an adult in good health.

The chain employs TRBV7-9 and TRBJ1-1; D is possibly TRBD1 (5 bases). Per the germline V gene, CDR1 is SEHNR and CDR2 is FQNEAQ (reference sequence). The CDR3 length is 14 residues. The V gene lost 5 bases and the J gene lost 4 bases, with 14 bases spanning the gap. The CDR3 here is CASSRGSERTEAFF. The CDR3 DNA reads TGTGCCAGCAGCCGGGGGAGCGAACGCACTGAAGCTTTCTTT. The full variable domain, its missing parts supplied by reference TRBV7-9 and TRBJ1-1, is DTGVSQNPRHKITKRGQNVTFRCDPISEHNRLYWYRQTLGQGPEFLTYFQNEAQLEKSRLLSDRFSAERPKGSFSTLEIQRTEQGDSAMYLCASSRGSERTEAFFGQGTRLTVV.

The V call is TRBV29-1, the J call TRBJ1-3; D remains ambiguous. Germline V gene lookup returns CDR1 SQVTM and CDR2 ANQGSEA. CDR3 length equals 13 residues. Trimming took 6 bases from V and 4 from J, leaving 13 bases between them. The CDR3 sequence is CSVVPGAGNTIYF. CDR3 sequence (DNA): TGCAGCGTCGTCCCGGGCGCGGGAAACACCATATATTTT.

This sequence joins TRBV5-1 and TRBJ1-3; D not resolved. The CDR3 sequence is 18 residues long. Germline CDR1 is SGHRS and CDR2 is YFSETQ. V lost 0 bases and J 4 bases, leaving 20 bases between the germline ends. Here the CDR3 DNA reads TGCGCCAGCAGCTTGGTTCCTTTCCGGGCTACGGGAGGAAACACCATATATTTT. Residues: CASSLVPFRATGGNTIYF.

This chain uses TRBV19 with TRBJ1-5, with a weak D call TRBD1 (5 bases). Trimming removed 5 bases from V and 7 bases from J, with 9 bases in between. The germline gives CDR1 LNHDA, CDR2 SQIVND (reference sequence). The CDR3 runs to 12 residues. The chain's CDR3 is CASSAGQQPQHF. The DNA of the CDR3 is TGTGCCAGTAGTGCAGGACAACAGCCCCAGCATTTT.

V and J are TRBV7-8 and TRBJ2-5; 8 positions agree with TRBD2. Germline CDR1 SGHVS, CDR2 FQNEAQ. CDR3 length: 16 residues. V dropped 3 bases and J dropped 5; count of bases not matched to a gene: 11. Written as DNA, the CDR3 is TGTGCCAGCAGCTTTTGGCGGGGGGCCTCGCGTGAGACCCAGTACTTC. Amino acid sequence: CASSFWRGASRETQYF.

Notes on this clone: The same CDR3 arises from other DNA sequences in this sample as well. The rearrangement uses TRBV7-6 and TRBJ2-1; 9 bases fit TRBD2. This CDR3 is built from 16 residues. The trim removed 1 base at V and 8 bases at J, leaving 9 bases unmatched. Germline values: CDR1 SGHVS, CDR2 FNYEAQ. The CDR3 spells CASSLGGGRALDEQFF. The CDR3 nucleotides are TGTGCCAGCAGCTTAGGTGGCGGGAGGGCATTGGATGAGCAGTTCTTC.

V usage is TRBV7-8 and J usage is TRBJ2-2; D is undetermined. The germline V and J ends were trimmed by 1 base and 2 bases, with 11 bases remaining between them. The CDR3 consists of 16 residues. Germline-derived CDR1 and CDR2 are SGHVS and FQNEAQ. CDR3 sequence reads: CASSLGGMGNTGELFF. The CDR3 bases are TGTGCCAGCAGCTTAGGTGGAATGGGCAACACCGGGGAGCTGTTTTTT.

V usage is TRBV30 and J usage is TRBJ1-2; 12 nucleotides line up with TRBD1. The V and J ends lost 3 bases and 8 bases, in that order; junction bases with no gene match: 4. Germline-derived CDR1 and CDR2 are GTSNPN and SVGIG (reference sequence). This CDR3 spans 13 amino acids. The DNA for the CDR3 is TGTGCCTGGAGGGGACAGGGGGCTCGGGGCTACACCTTC. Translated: CAWRGQGARGYTF.

The chain's CDR3 is CSVRGTTEAFF. DNA for the CDR3: TGCAGCGTCCGAGGGACCACTGAAGCTTTCTTT. The chain joins TRBV29-1 to TRBJ1-1, with D possibly being TRBD1 (5 bases). Per germline, CDR1 SQVTM and CDR2 ANQGSEA. V was trimmed by 6 bases and J by 4 bases, leaving 9 bases between them. The CDR3 is made up of 11 amino acids.

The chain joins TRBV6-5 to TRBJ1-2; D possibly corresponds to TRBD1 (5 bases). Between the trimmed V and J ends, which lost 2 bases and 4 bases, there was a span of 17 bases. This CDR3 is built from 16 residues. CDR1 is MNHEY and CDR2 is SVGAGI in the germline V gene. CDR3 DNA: TGTGCCAGCAGTTACAACCTTGGGGGAGGGACCTATGGCTACACCTTC. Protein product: CASSYNLGGGTYGYTF.

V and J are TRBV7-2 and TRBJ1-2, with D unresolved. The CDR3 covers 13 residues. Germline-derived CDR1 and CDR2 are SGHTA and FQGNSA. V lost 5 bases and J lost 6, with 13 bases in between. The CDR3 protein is CASSGGALNGYTF. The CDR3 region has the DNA TGTGCCAGCAGCGGCGGCGCTCTGAATGGCTACACCTTC. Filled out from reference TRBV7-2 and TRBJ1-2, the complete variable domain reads GAGVSQSPSNKVTEKGKDVELRCDPISGHTALYWYRQSLGQGLEFLIYFQGNSAPDKSGLPSDRFSAERTGGSVSTLTIQRTQQEDSAVYLCASSGGALNGYTFGSGTRLTVV.

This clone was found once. CDR3 loop: CASSYSKASGSEQYF. CDR3 sequence (DNA): TGTGCCAGCAGTTACTCGAAGGCCTCGGGGTCCGAGCAGTACTTC. The chain links TRBV6-5 to TRBJ2-7; possibly TRBD2 for D (5 bases). The CDR3 contains 15 residues. From germline, CDR1 is MNHEY and CDR2 SVGAGI. Deletions cut 0 bases from V and 6 bases from J, with 15 bases between.

Written as DNA, the CDR3 is TGTGCCTGGAGTGTACAGGGCGCAGCGCCCCAGCATTTT. Translation gives CAWSVQGAAPQHF. The genes are TRBV30 and TRBJ1-5; the D gene is possibly TRBD1 (6 bases). Trimming took 0 bases from V and 9 from J, leaving 12 bases between them. This CDR3 spans 13 amino acids. The V gene's germline CDR1 is GTSNPN and CDR2 SVGIG (reference sequence).

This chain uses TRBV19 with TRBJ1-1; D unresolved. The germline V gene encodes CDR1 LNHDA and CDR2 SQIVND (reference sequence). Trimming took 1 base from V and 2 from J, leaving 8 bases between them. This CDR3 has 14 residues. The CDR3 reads CASSIGPTNTEAFF. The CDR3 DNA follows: TGTGCCAGTAGTATAGGGCCAACTAACACTGAAGCTTTCTTT.

CDR3 nucleotide sequence: TGTGCTAGTGGCCGACCGGGACTAGCGGGAGCTAGAGAGACCCAGTACTTC. It translates to CASGRPGLAGARETQYF. The chain links TRBV12-5 to TRBJ2-5; 14 bases are shared with TRBD2. CDR1 and CDR2 from the germline V gene are LGHNT and FRNRAP. J lost 4 bases, V lost 6 bases, and 10 bases had no gene match. CDR3 size: 17 residues. Full variable domain (rest looked up from reference TRBV12-5 and TRBJ2-5): DARVTQTPRHKVTEMGQEVTMRCQPILGHNTVFWYRQTMMQGLELLAYFRNRAPLDDSGMPKDRFSAEMPDATLATLKIQPSEPRDSAVYFCASGRPGLAGARETQYFGPGTRLLVL.

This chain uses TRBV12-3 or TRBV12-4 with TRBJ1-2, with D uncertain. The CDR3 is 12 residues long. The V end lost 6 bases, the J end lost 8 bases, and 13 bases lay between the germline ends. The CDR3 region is CASSYTRGGYTF. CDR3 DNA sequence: TGTGCCAGCAGCTATACCCGGGGAGGCTACACCTTC.

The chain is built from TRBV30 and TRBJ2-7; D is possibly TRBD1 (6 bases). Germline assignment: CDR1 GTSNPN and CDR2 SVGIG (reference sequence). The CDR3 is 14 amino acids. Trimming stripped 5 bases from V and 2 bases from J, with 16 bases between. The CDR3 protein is CAWEQGYSAYEQYF. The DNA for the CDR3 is TGTGCCTGGGAACAGGGCTACTCCGCCTACGAGCAGTACTTC.

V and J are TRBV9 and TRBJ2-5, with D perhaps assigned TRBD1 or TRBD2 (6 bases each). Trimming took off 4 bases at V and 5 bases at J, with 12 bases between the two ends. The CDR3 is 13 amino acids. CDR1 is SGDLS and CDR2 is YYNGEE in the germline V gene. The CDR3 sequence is CASSPQGGETQYF. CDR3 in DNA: TGTGCCAGCAGCCCCCAAGGGGGGGAGACCCAGTACTTC.

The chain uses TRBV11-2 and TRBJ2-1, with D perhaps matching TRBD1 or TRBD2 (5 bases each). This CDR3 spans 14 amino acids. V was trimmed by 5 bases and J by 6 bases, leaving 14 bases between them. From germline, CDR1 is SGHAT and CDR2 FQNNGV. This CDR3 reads CASSGRDRLNEQFF. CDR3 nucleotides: TGTGCCAGCAGCGGCCGGGACCGCCTCAATGAGCAGTTCTTC.

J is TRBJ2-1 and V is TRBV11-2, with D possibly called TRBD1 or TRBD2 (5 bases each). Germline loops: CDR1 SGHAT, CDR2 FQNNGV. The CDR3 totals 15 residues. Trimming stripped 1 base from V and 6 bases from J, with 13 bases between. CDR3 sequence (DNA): TGTGCCAGCAGCTTAGGTCCCGGGGCCTCCAATGAGCAGTTCTTC. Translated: CASSLGPGASNEQFF.

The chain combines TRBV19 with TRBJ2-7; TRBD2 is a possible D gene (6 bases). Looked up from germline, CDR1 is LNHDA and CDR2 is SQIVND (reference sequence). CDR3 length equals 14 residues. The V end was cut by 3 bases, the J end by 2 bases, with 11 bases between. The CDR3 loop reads CASSMRDLAYEQYF. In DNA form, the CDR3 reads TGTGCCAGTAGTATGCGGGACCTAGCCTACGAGCAGTACTTC.

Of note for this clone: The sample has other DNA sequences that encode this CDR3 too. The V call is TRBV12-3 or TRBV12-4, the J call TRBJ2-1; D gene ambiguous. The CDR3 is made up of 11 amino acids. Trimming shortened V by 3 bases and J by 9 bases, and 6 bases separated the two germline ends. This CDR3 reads CASSLAGEQFF. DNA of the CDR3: TGTGCCAGCAGTTTGGCCGGTGAGCAGTTCTTC.

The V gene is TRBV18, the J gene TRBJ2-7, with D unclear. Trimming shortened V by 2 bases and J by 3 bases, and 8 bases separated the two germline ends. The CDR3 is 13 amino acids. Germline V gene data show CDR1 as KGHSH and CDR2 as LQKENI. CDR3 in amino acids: CASSPAYDYEQYF. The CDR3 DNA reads TGTGCCAGCTCACCAGCGTATGACTACGAGCAGTACTTC.

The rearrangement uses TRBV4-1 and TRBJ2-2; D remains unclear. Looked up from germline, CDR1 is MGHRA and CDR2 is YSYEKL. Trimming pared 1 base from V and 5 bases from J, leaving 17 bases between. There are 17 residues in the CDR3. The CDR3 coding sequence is TGCGCCAGCAGCCAAGTCCCGGGCGGCCGGCTGACCGGGGAGCTGTTTTTT. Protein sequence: CASSQVPGGRLTGELFF.

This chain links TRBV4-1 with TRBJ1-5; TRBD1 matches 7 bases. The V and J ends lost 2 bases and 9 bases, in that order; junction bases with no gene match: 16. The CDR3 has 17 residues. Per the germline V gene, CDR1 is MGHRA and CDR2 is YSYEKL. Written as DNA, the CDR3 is TGCGCCAGCAGCCAAAGCAACTTCGGGACAGCGAAGGGGCCCCAGCATTTT. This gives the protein CASSQSNFGTAKGPQHF.

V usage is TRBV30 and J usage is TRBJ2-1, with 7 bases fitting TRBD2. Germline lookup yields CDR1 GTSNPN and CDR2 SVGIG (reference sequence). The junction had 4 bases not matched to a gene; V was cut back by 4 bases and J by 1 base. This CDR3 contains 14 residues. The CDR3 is CAWNGGSSYNEQFF. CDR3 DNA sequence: TGTGCCTGGAATGGCGGGAGTTCCTACAATGAGCAGTTCTTC.

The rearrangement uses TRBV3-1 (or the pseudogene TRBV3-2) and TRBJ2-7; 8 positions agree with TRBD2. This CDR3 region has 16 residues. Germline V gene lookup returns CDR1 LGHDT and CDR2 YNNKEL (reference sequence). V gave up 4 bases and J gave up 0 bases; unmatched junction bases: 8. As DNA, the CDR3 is TGTGCCAGCAGCCCAGACGGGGGGGTTAGCTCCTACGAGCAGTACTTC. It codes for CASSPDGGVSSYEQYF.

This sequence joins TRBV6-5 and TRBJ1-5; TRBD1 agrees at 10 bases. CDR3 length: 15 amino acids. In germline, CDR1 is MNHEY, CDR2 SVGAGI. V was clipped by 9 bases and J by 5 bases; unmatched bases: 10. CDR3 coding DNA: TGTGCCAGTAAAAAGTCCGGGACAGGGGATCAGCCCCAGCATTTT. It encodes CASKKSGTGDQPQHF.

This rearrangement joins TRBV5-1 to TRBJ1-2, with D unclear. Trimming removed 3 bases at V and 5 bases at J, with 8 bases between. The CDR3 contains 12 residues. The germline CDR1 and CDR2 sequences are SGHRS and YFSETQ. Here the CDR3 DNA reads TGCGCCAGCAGCTATTCCGGGTATGGCTACACCTTC. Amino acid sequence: CASSYSGYGYTF. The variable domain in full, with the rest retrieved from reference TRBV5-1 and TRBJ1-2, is KAGVTQTPRYLIKTRGQQVTLSCSPISGHRSVSWYQQTPGQGLQFLFEYFSETQRNKGNFPGRFSGRQFSNSRSEMNVSTLELGDSALYLCASSYSGYGYTFGSGTRLTVV.

CDR3 loop: CASSKQGSSYNSPLHF. CDR3 DNA: TGTGCCAGCAGCAAACAGGGGAGCTCCTATAATTCACCCCTCCACTTT. The chain combines TRBV4-2 with TRBJ1-6, with TRBD1 matching over 7 bases. This CDR3 contains 16 residues. With 5 bases clipped from V and 0 bases from J, the junction kept 4 bases outside the gene matches. Germline loops: CDR1 LGHNA, CDR2 YNFKEQ.

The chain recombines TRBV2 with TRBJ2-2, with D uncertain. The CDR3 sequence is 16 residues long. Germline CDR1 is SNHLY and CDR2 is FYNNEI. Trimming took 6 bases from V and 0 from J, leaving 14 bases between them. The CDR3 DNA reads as TGTGCCAGCAGAGATACAAGGGTCGCGAACACCGGGGAGCTGTTTTTT. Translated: CASRDTRVANTGELFF. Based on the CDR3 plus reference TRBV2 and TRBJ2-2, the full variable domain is EPEVTQTPSHQVTQMGQEVILRCVPISNHLYFYWYRQILGQKVEFLVSFYNNEISEKSEIFDDQFSVERPDGSNFTLKIRSTKLEDSAMYFCASRDTRVANTGELFFGEGSRLTVL.

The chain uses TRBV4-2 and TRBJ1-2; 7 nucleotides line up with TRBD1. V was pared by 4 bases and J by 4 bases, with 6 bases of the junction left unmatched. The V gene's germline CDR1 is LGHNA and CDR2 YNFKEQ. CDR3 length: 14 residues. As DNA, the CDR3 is TGTGCCAGCAGCCCGCCCCGGGACAGCTATGGCTACACCTTC. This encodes CASSPPRDSYGYTF.